This T cell receptor (beta chain) was sequenced for a study of Ad26.COV2.S vaccination and SARS-CoV-2 variants. Study-wide background: Enrollment placed the donor in the COV1001 Ad26.COV2.S trial arm. Recipients of Ad26.COV2.S got it intramuscularly, once or twice 56 days apart. Study-wide results and caveats: In TCR breadth and depth analyses, total T cell responses may have been underestimated.

Indicated treatment: around 19 received Ad26.COV2.S at low or high dose, single or two shots; about 5 received placebo; per-sample allocation not given. Sample collection was performed on day 63 after the first vaccine or placebo injection. SARS-CoV-2 spike from the Wuhan strain was encoded by the vaccine, an Ad26 vector. As for this clone: No antigen is known for it.

Clones were read by immunoSEQ multiplex PCR, and TCRdb kept only the in-frame ones, dropping some. Of around 340,000 clones in the sample, about 87% are singletons; the top ten hold around 6.4%. This CDR3 is 13 amino acids long. Germline V gene data show CDR1 as SGHVS and CDR2 as FQNEAQ. Trimming left V 5 bases short and J 4 bases short, with 11 bases between. The input for sequencing was peripheral blood, taken in a trial of Ad26.COV2.S vaccine versus placebo. The receptor was isolated from a person between 18 and 65 years old who received the Ad26.COV2.S COVID-19 vaccine or a placebo. This rearrangement joins TRBV7-8 to TRBJ1-1; tentatively, D is TRBD1 (5 bases). The CDR3: CASSADKTTEAFF. CDR3 sequence (DNA): TGTGCCAGCAGCGCGGACAAGACCACTGAAGCTTTCTTT.